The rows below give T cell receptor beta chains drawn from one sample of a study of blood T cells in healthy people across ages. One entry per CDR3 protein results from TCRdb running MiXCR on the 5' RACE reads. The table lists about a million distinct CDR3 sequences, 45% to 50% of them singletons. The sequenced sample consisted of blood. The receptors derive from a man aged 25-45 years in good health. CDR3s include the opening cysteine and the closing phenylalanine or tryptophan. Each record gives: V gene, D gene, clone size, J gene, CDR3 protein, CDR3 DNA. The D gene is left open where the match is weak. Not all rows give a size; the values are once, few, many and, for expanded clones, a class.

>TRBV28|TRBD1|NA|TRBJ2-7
CATEDREELEQYF
TGTGCCACCGAGGACAGGGAAGAGCTCGAGCAGTACTTC
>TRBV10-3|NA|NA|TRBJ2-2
CAITATGTGELFF
TGTGCCATCACCGCAACAGGGACCGGGGAGCTGTTTTTT
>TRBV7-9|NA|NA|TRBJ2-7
CASSLIASSYEQYF
TGTGCCAGCAGCTTAATAGCCAGCTCCTACGAGCAGTACTTC
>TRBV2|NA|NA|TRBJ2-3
CASTPGQGLVNTDTQYF
TGTGCCAGCACCCCGGGACAGGGACTAGTGAACACAGATACGCAGTATTTT
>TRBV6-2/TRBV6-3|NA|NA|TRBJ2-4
CASSYGSPIGIQYF
TGTGCCAGCAGTTACGGCAGTCCTATAGGCATTCAGTACTTC
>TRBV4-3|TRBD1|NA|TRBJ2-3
CASSQTGTGGRTDTQYF
TGCGCCAGCAGCCAGACCGGGACAGGGGGAAGAACAGATACGCAGTATTTT
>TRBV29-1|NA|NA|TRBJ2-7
CSVGNARAYEQYF
TGCAGCGTCGGTAATGCCAGAGCCTACGAGCAGTACTTC
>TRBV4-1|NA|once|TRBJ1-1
CASSQPDMSTEAFF
TGCGCCAGCAGCCAACCAGACATGAGCACTGAAGCTTTCTTT
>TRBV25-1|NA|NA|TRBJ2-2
CASSEYGAYTGELFF
TGTGCCAGCAGTGAATATGGGGCGTACACCGGGGAGCTGTTTTTT
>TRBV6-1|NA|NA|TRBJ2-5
CASSPAGQNLETQYF
TGTGCCAGCAGTCCCGCGGGACAGAATCTGGAGACCCAGTACTTC
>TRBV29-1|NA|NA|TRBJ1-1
CSGRRLNTEAFF
TGCAGCGGCAGGCGCCTGAACACTGAAGCTTTCTTT
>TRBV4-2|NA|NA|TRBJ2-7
CASSQHRESEQYF
TGTGCCAGCAGCCAGCACAGGGAAAGCGAGCAGTACTTC
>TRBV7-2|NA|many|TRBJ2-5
CASSLAWGYETQYF
TGTGCCAGCAGCTTAGCTTGGGGCTATGAGACCCAGTACTTC
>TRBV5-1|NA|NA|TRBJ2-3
CASSLLGTPGGDTQYF
TGCGCCAGCAGCCTTCTCGGGACCCCCGGAGGAGATACGCAGTATTTT
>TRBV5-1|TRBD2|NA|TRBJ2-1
CASSSAPSGGANEQFF
TGCGCCAGCAGCTCGGCTCCCAGCGGGGGGGCCAATGAGCAGTTCTTC
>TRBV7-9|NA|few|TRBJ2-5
CASSESSARETQYF
TGTGCCAGCAGCGAATCTAGCGCCCGAGAGACCCAGTACTTC
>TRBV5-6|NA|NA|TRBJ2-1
CASRGGYSSYNEQFF
TGTGCCAGCAGGGGCGGGTATAGCTCCTACAATGAGCAGTTCTTC
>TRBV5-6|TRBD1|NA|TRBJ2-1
CASRTTTGVEQFF
TGTGCCAGCAGAACGACGACAGGGGTCGAGCAGTTCTTC
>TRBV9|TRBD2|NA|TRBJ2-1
CASSVFGVTAGGNNEQFF
TGTGCCAGCAGCGTATTTGGTGTAACAGCGGGGGGTAACAATGAGCAGTTCTTC
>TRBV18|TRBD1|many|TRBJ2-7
CASSPRDTGTDPYEQYF
TGTGCCAGCTCACCAAGGGATACCGGGACAGACCCCTACGAGCAGTACTTC
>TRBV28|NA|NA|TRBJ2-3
CASSFSGQSSTDTQYF
TGTGCCAGCAGTTTTTCCGGACAGTCTAGCACAGATACGCAGTATTTT
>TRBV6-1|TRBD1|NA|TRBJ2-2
CASGGQGHTGELFF
TGTGCCAGCGGAGGACAGGGTCACACCGGGGAGCTGTTTTTT
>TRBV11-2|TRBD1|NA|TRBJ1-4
CASSGGGALEKLFF
TGTGCCAGCAGCGGAGGGGGCGCCCTTGAAAAACTGTTTTTT
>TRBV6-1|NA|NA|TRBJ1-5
CASSEIGVRQPQHF
TGTGCCAGCAGTGAAATAGGGGTCCGTCAGCCCCAGCATTTT
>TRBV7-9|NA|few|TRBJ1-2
CASSVRVTTPGYTF
TGTGCCAGCAGCGTACGGGTCACGACCCCTGGCTACACCTTC
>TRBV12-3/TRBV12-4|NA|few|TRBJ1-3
CASSLTSSGNTIYF
TGTGCCAGCAGTTTAACAAGCTCTGGAAACACCATATATTTT
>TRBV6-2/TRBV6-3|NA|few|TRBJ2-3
CASKDPGRRTDTQYF
TGTGCCAGCAAGGATCCGGGAAGGAGGACAGATACGCAGTATTTT
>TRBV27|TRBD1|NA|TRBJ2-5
CASNWYGTGGVGTQYF
TGTGCCAGCAATTGGTACGGGACAGGGGGCGTCGGGACCCAGTACTTC
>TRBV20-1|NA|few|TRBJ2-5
CSARGRAQETQYF
TGCAGTGCCAGGGGACGGGCCCAAGAGACCCAGTACTTC
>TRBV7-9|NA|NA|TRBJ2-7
CASSYDLYEQYF
TGTGCCAGCAGCTACGATCTCTACGAGCAGTACTTC
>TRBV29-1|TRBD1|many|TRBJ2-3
CSASSGTGVTTQYF
TGCAGCGCCTCCTCCGGGACAGGAGTTACTACGCAGTATTTT
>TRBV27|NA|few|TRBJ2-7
CASSWDGSSYEQYF
TGTGCCAGCAGTTGGGACGGGAGCTCCTACGAGCAGTACTTC
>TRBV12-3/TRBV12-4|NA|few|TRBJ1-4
CASSNGQGFYVPTNEKLFF
TGTGCCAGCAGTAATGGGCAGGGTTTTTATGTCCCAACTAATGAAAAACTGTTTTTT
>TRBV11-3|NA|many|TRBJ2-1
CASAKDNEQFF
TGTGCCAGCGCCAAGGATAATGAGCAGTTCTTC
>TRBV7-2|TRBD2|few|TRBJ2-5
CASSLTSGGQQETQYF
TGTGCCAGCAGCTTAACTAGCGGGGGGCAACAAGAGACCCAGTACTTC
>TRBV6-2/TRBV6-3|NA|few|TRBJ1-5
CASSPAGGQPQHF
TGTGCCAGCAGCCCCGCGGGGGGTCAGCCCCAGCATTTT
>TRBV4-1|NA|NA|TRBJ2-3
CASSQGPGLDTDTQYF
TGCGCCAGCAGCCAGGGGCCGGGACTGGACACAGATACGCAGTATTTT
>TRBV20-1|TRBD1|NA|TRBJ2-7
CSADARDSFYEQYF
TGCAGTGCTGATGCCCGGGACAGTTTCTACGAGCAGTACTTC
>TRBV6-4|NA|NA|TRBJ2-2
CASSDDANTGELFF
TGTGCCAGCAGTGACGACGCGAACACCGGGGAGCTGTTTTTT
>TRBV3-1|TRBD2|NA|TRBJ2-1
CASSTSGPETQFF
TGTGCCAGCAGTACTAGCGGACCGGAGACCCAGTTCTTC
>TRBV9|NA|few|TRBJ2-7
CASSPRAAYSYEQYF
TGTGCCAGCAGCCCTAGGGCTGCCTACTCCTACGAGCAGTACTTC
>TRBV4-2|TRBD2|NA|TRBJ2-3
CASSQDNSGAADTQYF
TGTGCCAGCAGCCAAGATAATAGCGGGGCTGCAGATACGCAGTATTTT
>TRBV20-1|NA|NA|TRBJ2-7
CSAYQGSLSEQYF
TGCAGTGCTTATCAGGGTTCCCTCAGCGAGCAGTACTTC
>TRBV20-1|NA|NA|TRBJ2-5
CSARDPRDFRGETQYF
TGCAGTGCTAGAGATCCCCGGGACTTTAGAGGGGAGACCCAGTACTTC
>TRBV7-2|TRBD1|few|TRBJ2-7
CASSAWTGSIHEQYF
TGTGCCAGCAGCGCGTGGACAGGGTCGATCCACGAGCAGTACTTC
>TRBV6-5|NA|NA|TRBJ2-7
CASTEAGANQYEQYF
TGTGCCAGCACCGAGGCGGGGGCTAACCAATACGAGCAGTACTTC
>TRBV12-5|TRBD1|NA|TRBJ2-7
CASGTTGTGGWEQYF
TGTGCTAGTGGTACTACCGGGACAGGGGGATGGGAGCAGTACTTC
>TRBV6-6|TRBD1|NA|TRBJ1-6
CASSEGTGAYNSPLHF
TGTGCCAGCAGTGAGGGGACAGGGGCCTATAATTCACCCCTCCACTTT
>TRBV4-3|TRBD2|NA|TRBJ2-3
CASSQVPSGLVRADTQYF
TGCGCCAGCAGCCAAGTTCCCTCGGGACTAGTTCGGGCAGATACGCAGTATTTT
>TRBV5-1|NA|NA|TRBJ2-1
CASSSLPGSSNEQFF
TGCGCCAGCAGCTCCCTCCCGGGTTCCTCCAATGAGCAGTTCTTC
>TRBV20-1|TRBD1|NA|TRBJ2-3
CSARDREQGWETQYF
TGCAGTGCTAGAGATAGGGAACAGGGGTGGGAGACGCAGTATTTT
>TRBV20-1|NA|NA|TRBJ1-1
CSARDPGIFGLASEAFF
TGCAGTGCTAGAGATCCGGGGATCTTCGGCCTGGCCAGTGAAGCTTTCTTT
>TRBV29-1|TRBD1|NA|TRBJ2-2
CSFTGTDNTGELFF
TGCAGCTTCACCGGGACAGATAACACCGGGGAGCTGTTTTTT
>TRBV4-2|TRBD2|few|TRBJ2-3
CASSPSHGTSGGYTDTQYF
TGTGCCAGCAGCCCTAGTCATGGGACTAGCGGGGGATACACAGATACGCAGTATTTT
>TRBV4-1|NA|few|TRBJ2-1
CASSQGLISVNEQFF
TGCGCCAGCAGCCAAGGGCTAATTAGTGTCAATGAGCAGTTCTTC
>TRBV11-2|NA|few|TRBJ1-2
CASSSLRGAGDGYTF
TGTGCCAGCAGCTCCCTTAGGGGGGCGGGGGACGGCTACACCTTC
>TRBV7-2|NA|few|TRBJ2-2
CASSLIPNTGELFF
TGTGCCAGCAGCTTAATCCCAAACACCGGGGAGCTGTTTTTT
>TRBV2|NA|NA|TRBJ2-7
CASSEMGFSSYEQYF
TGTGCCAGCAGTGAGATGGGATTTTCCTCCTACGAGCAGTACTTC
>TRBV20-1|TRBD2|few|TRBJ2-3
CSARSFGGGPTDTQYF
TGCAGTGCTAGATCCTTTGGCGGGGGGCCCACAGATACGCAGTATTTT